This T cell receptor (beta chain) was sequenced for a study of metastatic and nonmetastatic thyroid tumors. Study at large: For malignant and benign thyroid patients, tumor or nodule tissue and blood were the sources whose repertoires were compared. General observations from the study: Malignant thyroid tumors reportedly exceeded benign nodules significantly in TCR beta diversity, with the difference appearing in blood and tumor.

Not a single patient had been given any form of treatment at any point before undergoing thyroid surgery. Study processing details: The study built a papillary thyroid cancer distant-metastasis classifier from CDR3 differences across clinicopathological groups. MiXCR reprocessed the PCR reads for TCRdb. These V and J calls are TCRdb output, not the study's own analysis. Among more than 50,000 clones, roughly 20% were seen once, and the ten largest hold about 4.1%. The germline V and J ends were trimmed by 6 bases and 1 base, with 13 bases remaining between them. This CDR3 contains 16 residues. The V gene's germline CDR1 is MDHEN and CDR2 SYDVKM. In its sample, this clone was seen a few times. Its target is unknown.

This clonotype was sampled from a female donor with papillary thyroid cancer or a benign thyroid nodule (not recorded which). Some clones in this sample may be carry-over from other donors' samples. The chain has TRBV28 and TRBJ1-6; the D is unclear. The material sequenced was blood. The CDR3 bases are TGTGCCAGCAGGTCCGTCCATGCGTCCTATAATTCACCCCTCCACTTT. Translating gives CASRSVHASYNSPLHF.